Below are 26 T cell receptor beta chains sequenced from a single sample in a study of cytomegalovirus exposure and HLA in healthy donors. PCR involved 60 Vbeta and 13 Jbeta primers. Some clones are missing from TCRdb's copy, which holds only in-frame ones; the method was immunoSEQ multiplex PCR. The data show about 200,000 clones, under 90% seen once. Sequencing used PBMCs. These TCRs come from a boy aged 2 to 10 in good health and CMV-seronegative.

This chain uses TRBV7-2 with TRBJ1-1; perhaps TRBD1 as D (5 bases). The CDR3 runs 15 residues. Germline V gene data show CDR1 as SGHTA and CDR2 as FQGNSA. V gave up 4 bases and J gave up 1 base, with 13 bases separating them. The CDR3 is CASSSWGRANTEAFF. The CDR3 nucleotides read TGTGCCAGCAGCTCGTGGGGCAGGGCGAACACTGAAGCTTTCTTT.

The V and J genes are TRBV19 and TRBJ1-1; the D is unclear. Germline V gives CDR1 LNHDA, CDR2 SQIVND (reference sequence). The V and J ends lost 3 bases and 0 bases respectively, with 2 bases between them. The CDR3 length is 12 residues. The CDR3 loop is CASSILNTEAFF. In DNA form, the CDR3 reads TGTGCCAGTAGTATCTTGAACACTGAAGCTTTCTTT. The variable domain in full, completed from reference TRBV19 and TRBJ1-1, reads DGGITQSPKYLFRKEGQNVTLSCEQNLNHDAMYWYRQDPGQGLRLIYYSQIVNDFQKGDIAEGYSVSREKKESFPLTVTSAQKNPTAFYLCASSILNTEAFFGQGTRLTVV.

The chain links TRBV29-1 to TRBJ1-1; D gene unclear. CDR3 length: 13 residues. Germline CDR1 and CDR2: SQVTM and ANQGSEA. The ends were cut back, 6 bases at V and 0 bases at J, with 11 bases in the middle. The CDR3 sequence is CSVETRMNTEAFF. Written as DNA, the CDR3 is TGCAGCGTGGAGACGCGCATGAACACTGAAGCTTTCTTT.

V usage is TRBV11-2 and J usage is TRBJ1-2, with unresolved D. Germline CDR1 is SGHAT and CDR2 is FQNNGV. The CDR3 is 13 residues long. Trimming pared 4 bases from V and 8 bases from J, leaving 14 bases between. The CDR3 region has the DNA TGTGCCAGCAGCTCCCCCGGGGTCGGCGGCTACACCTTC. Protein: CASSSPGVGGYTF. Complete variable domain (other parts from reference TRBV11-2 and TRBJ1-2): EAGVAQSPRYKIIEKRQSVAFWCNPISGHATLYWYQQILGQGPKLLIQFQNNGVVDDSQLPKDRFSAERLKGVDSTLKIQPAKLEDSAVYLCASSSPGVGGYTFGSGTRLTVV.

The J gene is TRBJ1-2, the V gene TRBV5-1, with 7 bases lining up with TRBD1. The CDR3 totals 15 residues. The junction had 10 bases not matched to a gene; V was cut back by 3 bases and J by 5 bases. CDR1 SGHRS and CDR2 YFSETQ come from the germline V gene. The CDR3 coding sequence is TGCGCCAGCAGCTATGGACAGGCGCCTCTTTATGGCTACACCTTC. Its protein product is CASSYGQAPLYGYTF.

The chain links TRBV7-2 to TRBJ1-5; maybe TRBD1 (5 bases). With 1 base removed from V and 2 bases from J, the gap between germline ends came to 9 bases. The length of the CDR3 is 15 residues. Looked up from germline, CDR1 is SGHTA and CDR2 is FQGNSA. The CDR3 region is CASSLEGRGNQPQHF. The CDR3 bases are TGTGCCAGCAGCTTAGAGGGCAGGGGCAATCAGCCCCAGCATTTT.

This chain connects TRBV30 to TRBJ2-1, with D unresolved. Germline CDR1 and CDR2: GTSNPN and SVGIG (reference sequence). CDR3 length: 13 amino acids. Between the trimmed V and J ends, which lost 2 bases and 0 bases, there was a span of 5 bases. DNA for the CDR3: TGTGCCTGGAGTAGGAGCTCCTACAATGAGCAGTTCTTC. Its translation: CAWSRSSYNEQFF.

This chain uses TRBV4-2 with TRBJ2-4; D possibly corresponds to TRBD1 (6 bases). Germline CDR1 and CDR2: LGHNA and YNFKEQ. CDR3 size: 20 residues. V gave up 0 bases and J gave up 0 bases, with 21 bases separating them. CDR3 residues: CASSQDQISDSLLAKNIQYF. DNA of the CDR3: TGTGCCAGCAGCCAAGATCAAATTTCGGACAGCCTCCTAGCCAAAAACATTCAGTACTTC.

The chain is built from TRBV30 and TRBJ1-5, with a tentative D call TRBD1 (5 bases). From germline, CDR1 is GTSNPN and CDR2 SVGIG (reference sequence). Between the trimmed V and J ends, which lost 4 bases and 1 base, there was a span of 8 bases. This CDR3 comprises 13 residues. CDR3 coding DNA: TGTGCCTGGAACCGACAGAGCAATCAGCCCCAGCATTTT. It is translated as CAWNRQSNQPQHF.

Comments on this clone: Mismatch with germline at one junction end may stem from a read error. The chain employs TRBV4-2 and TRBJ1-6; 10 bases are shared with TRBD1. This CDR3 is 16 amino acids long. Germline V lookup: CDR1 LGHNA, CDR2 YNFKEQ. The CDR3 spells CAGSQSRDRGGSPLHF. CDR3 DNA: TGTGCCGGCAGCCAATCCCGGGACAGGGGAGGATCACCCCTCCACTTT.

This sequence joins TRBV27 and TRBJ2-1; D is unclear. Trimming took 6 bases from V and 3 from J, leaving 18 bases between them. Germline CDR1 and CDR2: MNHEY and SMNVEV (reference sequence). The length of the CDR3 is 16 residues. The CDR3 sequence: CASRGSPFGNYNEQFF. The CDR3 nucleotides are TGTGCCAGCAGGGGCAGTCCTTTTGGAAACTACAATGAGCAGTTCTTC.

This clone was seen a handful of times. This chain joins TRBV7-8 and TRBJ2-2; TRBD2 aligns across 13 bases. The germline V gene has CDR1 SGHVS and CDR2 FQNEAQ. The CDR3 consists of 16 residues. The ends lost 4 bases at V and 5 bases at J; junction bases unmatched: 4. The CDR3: CASSWGLAGNTGELFF. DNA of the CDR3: TGTGCCAGCAGCTGGGGACTAGCGGGGAATACCGGGGAGCTGTTTTTT.

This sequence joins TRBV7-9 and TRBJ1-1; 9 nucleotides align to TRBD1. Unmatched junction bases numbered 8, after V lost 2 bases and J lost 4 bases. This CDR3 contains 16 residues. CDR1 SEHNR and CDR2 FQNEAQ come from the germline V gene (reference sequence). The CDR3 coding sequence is TGTGCCAGCAGCTTAAGGAGGGGACAGGGTGGCACTGAAGCTTTCTTT. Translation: CASSLRRGQGGTEAFF.

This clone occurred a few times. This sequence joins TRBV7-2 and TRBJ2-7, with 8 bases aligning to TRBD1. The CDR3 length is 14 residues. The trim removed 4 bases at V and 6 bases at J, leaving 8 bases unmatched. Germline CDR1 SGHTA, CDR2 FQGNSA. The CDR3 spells CASSSGQGPREQYF. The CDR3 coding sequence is TGTGCCAGCAGCTCCGGACAGGGACCGCGCGAGCAGTACTTC.

CDR3 DNA: TGTGCCAGCACCCAGACTAGCGGGGGGGTGAACACCGGGGAGCTGTTTTTT. This gives the protein CASTQTSGGVNTGELFF. J is TRBJ2-2 and V is TRBV7-8, with TRBD2 matching over 14 bases. Germline loops: CDR1 SGHVS, CDR2 FQNEAQ. Trimming removed 7 bases from V and 1 base from J; junction bases left unmatched: 5. This CDR3 region has 17 residues.

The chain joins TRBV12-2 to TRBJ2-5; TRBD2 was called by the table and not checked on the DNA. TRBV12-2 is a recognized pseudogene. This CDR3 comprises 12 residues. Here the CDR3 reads CASRPSPRTQYF. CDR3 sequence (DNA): TGTGCAAGTCGCCCGAGCCCAAGGACCCAGTACTTC.

CDR3 sequence: CASSTLSGTGGPYEQYF. The CDR3 coding sequence is TGTGCCAGCAGCACCCTCTCCGGGACAGGGGGCCCTTACGAGCAGTACTTC. The chain uses TRBV11-2 and TRBJ2-7, with 12 bases fitting TRBD1. Looked up from germline, CDR1 is SGHAT and CDR2 is FQNNGV. Unmatched junction bases numbered 12, after V lost 5 bases and J lost 4 bases. The CDR3 contains 17 residues.

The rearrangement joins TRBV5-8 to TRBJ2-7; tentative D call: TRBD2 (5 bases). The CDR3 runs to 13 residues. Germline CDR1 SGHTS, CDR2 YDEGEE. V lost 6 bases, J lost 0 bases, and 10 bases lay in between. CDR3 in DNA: TGTGCCAGCACTTTGGGGAGCTCCTACGAGCAGTACTTC. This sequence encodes CASTLGSSYEQYF. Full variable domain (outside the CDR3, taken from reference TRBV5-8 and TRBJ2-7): EAGVTQSPTHLIKTRGQQATLRCSPISGHTSVYWYQQALGLGLQFLLWYDEGEERNRGNFPPRFSGRQFPNYSSELNVNALELEDSALYLCASTLGSSYEQYFGPGTRLTVT.

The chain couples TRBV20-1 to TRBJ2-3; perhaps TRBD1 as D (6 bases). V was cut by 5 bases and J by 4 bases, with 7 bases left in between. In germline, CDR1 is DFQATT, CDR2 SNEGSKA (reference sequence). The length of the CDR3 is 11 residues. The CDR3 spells CSAHRADTQYF. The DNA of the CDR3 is TGCAGTGCTCACAGGGCAGATACGCAGTATTTT.

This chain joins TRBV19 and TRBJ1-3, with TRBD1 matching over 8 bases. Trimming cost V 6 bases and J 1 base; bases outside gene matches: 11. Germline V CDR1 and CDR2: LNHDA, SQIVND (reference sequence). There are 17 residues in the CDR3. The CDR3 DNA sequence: TGTGCCAGTAGGGCTGGACAGGGAAATCCGTCTGGAAACACCATATATTTT. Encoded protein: CASRAGQGNPSGNTIYF.

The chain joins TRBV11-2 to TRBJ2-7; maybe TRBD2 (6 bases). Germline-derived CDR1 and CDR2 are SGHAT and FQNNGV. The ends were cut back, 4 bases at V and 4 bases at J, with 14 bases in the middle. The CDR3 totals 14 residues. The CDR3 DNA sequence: TGTGCCAGCAGCTCATTGCGGGGTATGTACGAGCAGTACTTC. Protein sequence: CASSSLRGMYEQYF. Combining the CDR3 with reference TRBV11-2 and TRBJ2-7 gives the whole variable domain EAGVAQSPRYKIIEKRQSVAFWCNPISGHATLYWYQQILGQGPKLLIQFQNNGVVDDSQLPKDRFSAERLKGVDSTLKIQPAKLEDSAVYLCASSSLRGMYEQYFGPGTRLTVT.

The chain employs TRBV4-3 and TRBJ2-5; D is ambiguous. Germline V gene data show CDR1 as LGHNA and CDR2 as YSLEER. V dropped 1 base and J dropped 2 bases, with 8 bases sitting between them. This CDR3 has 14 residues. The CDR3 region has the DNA TGCGCCAGCAGCCAAGGTGTAGCACAAGAGACCCAGTACTTC. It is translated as CASSQGVAQETQYF.

The CDR3 sequence is CASSSPTVSYGYTF. The DNA for the CDR3 is TGTGCCAGCAGCTCCCCGACAGTCTCTTATGGCTACACCTTC. This chain joins TRBV5-4 and TRBJ1-2, with D possibly TRBD1 on 5 matching bases. Per the germline V gene, CDR1 is SGHNT and CDR2 is YYREEE (reference sequence). This CDR3 is 14 amino acids long. Trimming cost V 3 bases and J 5 bases, with 14 bases left between them.

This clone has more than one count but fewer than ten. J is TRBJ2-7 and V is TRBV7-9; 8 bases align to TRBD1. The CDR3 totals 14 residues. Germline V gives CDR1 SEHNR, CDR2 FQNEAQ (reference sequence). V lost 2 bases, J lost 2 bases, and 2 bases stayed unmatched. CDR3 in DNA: TGTGCCAGCAGCTTATGGACAGGGACCTACGAGCAGTACTTC. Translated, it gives CASSLWTGTYEQYF.

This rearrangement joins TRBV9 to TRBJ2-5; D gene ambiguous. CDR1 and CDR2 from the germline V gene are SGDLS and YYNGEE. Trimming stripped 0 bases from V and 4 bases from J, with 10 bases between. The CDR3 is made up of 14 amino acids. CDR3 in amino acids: CASSVGLSIETQYF. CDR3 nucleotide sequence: TGTGCCAGCAGCGTAGGACTGTCGATAGAGACCCAGTACTTC.

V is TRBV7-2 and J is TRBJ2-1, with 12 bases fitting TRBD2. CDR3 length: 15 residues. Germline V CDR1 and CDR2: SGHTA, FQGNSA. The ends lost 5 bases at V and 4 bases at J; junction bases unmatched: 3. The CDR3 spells CASSPGLAGYNEQFF. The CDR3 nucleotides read TGTGCCAGCAGCCCAGGACTAGCGGGGTACAATGAGCAGTTCTTC.